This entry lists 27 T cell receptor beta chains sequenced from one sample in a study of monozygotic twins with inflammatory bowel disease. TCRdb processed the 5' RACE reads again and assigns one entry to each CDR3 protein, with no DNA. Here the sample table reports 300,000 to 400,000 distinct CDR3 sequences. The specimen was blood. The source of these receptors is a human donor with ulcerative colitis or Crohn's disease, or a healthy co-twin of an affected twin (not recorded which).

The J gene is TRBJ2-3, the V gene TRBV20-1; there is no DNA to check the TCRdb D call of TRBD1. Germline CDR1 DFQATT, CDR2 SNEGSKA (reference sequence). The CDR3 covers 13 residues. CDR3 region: CSAPPVSTDTQYF.

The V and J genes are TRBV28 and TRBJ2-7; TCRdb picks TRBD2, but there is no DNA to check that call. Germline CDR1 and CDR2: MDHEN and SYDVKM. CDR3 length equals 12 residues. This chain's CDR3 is CASGGTGYEQYF. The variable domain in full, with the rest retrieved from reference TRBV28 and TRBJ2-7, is DVKVTQSSRYLVKRTGEKVFLECVQDMDHENMFWYRQDPGLGLRLIYFSYDVKMKEKGDIPEGYSVSREKKERFSLILESASTNQTSMYLCASGGTGYEQYFGPGTRLTVT.

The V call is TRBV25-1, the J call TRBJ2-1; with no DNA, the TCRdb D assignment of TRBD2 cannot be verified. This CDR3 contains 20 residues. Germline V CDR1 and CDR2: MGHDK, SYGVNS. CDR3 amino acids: CASSGTGTSFSGSSYNEQFF.

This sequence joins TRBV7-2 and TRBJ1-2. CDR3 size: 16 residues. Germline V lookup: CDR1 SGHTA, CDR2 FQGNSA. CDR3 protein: CASSSVEGITLYGYTF.

The CDR3 region is CAWSVGGGDTQYF. The V and J genes are TRBV30 and TRBJ2-3; the TRBD1 assignment by TCRdb is unverifiable without DNA. Germline V gene sequence: CDR1 GTSNPN, CDR2 SVGIG (reference sequence). The CDR3 is 13 residues long.

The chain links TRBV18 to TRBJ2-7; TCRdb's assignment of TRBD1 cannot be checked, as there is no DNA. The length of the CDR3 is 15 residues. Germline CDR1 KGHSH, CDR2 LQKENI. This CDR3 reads CASSPSGQGSHEQYF.

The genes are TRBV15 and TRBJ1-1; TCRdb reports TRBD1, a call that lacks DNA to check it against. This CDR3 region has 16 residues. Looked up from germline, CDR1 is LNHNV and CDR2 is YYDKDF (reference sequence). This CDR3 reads CATSRDQKAPGTEAFF.

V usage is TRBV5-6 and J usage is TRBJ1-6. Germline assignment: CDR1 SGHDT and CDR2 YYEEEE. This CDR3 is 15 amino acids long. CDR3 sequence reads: CASSLPGSYNSPLHF.

CDR3: CAISESGQGSHEQYF. The chain has TRBV10-3 and TRBJ2-7; the TCRdb D gene call, TRBD1, has no DNA to confirm it. CDR3 size: 15 residues. Germline assignment: CDR1 ENHRY and CDR2 SYGVKD.

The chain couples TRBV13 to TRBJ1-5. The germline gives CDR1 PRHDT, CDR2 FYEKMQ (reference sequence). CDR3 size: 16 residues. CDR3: CASSLVTVYSNQPQHF.

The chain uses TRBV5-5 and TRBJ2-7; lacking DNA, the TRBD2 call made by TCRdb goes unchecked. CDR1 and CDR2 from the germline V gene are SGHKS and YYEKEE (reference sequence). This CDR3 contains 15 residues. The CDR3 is CASSLSPSGFYEQYF.

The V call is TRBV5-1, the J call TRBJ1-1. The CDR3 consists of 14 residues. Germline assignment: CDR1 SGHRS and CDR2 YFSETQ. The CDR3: CASSWGDGYTEAFF.

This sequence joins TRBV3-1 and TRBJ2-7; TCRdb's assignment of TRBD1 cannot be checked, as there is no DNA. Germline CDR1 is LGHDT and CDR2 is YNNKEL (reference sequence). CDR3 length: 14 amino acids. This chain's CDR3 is CASSHRGAIDEQYF.

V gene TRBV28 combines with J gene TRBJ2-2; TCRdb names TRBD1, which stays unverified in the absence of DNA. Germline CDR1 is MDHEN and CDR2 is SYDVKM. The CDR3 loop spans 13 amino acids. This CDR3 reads CATSPRNTGELFF.

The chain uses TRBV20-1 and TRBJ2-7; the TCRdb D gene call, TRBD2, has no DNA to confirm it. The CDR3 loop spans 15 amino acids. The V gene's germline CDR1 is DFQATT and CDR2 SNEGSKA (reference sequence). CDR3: CSARDGGLAAYEQYF.

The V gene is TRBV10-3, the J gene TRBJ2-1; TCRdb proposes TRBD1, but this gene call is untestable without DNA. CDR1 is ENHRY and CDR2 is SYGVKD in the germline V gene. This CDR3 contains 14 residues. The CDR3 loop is CAISELRTLKEQFF.

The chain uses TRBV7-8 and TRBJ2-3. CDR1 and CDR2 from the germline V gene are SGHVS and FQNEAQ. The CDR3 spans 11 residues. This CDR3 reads CASTKTDTQYF.

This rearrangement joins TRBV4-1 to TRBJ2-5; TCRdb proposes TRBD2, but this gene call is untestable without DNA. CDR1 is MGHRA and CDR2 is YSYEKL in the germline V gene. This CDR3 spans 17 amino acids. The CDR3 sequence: CASSQFNSGGGEETQYF.

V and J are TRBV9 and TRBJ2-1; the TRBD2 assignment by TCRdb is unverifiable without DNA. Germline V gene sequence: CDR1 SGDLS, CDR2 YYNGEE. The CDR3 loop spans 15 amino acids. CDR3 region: CASSVSSGRANEQFF.

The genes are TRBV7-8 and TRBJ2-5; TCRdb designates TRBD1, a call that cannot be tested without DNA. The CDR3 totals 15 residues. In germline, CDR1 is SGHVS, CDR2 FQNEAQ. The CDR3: CASSLTGGVLETQYF.

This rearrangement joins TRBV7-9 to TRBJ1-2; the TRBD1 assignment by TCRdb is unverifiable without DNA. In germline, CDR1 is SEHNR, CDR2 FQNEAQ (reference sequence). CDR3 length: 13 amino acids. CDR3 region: CASSRTDPYGYTF.

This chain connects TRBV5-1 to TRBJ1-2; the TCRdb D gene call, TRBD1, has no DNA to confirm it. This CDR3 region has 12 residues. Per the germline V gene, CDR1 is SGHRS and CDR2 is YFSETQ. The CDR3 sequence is CASSLGAAGYTF.

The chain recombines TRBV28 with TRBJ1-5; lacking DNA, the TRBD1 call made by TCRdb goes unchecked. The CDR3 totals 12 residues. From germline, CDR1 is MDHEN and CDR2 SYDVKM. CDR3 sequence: CASSKGKQPQHF.

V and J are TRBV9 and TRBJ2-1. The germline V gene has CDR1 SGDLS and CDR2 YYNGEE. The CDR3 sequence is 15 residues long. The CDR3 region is CASSEGGSSYNEQFF.

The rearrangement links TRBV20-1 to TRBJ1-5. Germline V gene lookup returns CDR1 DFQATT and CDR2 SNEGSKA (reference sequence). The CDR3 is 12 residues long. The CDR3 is CSATTLNQPQHF.

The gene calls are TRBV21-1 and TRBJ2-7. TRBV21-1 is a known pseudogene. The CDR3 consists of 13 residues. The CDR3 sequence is CASPPRLAYEQYF.

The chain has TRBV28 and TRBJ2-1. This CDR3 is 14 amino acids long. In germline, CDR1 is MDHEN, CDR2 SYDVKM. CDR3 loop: CASSLREPYNEQFF.